The 24 T cell receptor beta chains below come from one sample, sequenced in a study of blood T cell repertoires in COVID-19. Sequencing used immunoSEQ multiplex PCR; TCRdb keeps in-frame clones, though not all of them. Of roughly 100,000 clones in the sample, about three quarters are singletons; the top ten hold roughly 6.2%. The sequencing input was peripheral blood. These receptors all come from an older man with acute or convalescent COVID-19.

The chain carries TRBV28 and TRBJ2-1, with D perhaps matching TRBD1 (6 bases). In germline, CDR1 is MDHEN, CDR2 SYDVKM. V gave up 8 bases and J gave up 6 bases, with 14 bases separating them. CDR3 length equals 13 residues. As DNA, the CDR3 is TGTGCCAGCCGCCTGCCAGGGGCCAATGAGCAGTTCTTC. Amino acids: CASRLPGANEQFF.

The chain is built from TRBV5-1 and TRBJ2-1; TRBD2 matches at 10 bases. CDR1 is SGHRS, CDR2 YFSETQ, per germline. V lost 5 bases and J lost 8; bases outside the gene matches: 13. This CDR3 has 16 residues. As DNA, the CDR3 is TGCGCCAGCAGTCGGGGGGCTAGCGGGAGTACTTATGAGCAGTTCTTC. Protein sequence: CASSRGASGSTYEQFF.

The V gene is TRBV30, the J gene TRBJ2-1; 11 bases map to TRBD2. V gave up 5 bases and J gave up 4 bases; unmatched junction bases: 1. This CDR3 region has 13 residues. Germline CDR1 reads GTSNPN; CDR2 reads SVGIG (reference sequence). In nucleotides, the CDR3 is TGTGCCTGGTCTAGCGGGAGGTACAATGAGCAGTTCTTC. Encoded protein: CAWSSGRYNEQFF.

CDR3 DNA sequence: TGCGCCAGCAGCTTGTTCGTAGGCGGAGGGACAGGAGACACTGAAGCTTTCTTT. Its translation: CASSLFVGGGTGDTEAFF. The chain is built from TRBV5-1 and TRBJ1-1, with TRBD1 identical over 8 bases. The germline gives CDR1 SGHRS, CDR2 YFSETQ. The CDR3 sequence is 18 residues long. V was clipped by 1 base and J by 3 bases; unmatched bases: 14.

CDR3 sequence: CASREEGSGNTIYF. CDR3 DNA sequence: TGTGCCAGCAGAGAGGAGGGCTCTGGAAACACCATATATTTT. The chain uses TRBV11-2 and TRBJ1-3; D unresolved. Germline values: CDR1 SGHAT, CDR2 FQNNGV. This CDR3 contains 14 residues. V was shortened by 6 bases and J by 0 bases, with 9 bases between the two germline ends.

The chain joins TRBV3-1 (or the pseudogene TRBV3-2) to TRBJ1-5; D unresolved. Per germline, CDR1 LGHDT and CDR2 YNNKEL (reference sequence). Trimming pared 1 base from V and 4 bases from J, leaving 11 bases between. The CDR3 is 15 residues long. CDR3 nucleotide sequence: TGTGCCAGCAGCCAAGGGCACATACCAAATCAGCCCCAGCATTTT. Protein product: CASSQGHIPNQPQHF.

The chain links TRBV12-3 or TRBV12-4 to TRBJ1-2; no definite D call. V lost 6 bases and J lost 2, with 10 bases in between. The CDR3 covers 13 residues. This CDR3 is CASSPHSNYGYTF. The CDR3 DNA is TGTGCCAGCAGCCCCCACTCCAACTATGGCTACACCTTC.

V usage is TRBV28 and J usage is TRBJ2-1; maybe TRBD2 (6 bases). This CDR3 is built from 12 residues. The V end lost 6 bases, the J end lost 9 bases, and 12 bases lay between the germline ends. Germline CDR1 reads MDHEN; CDR2 reads SYDVKM. The CDR3 DNA follows: TGTGCCAGCAGCACCTTCGGGGGTGAGCAGTTCTTC. Its protein product is CASSTFGGEQFF.

This clone turned up a few times. The rearrangement joins TRBV10-2 to TRBJ1-5, with 8 bases matching TRBD1. Germline CDR1 WSHSY, CDR2 SAAADI. CDR3 length equals 14 residues. V trimming: 2 bases; J trimming: 4 bases; junction bases outside the gene matches: 1. This CDR3 reads CASSEQGANQPQHF. CDR3 sequence (DNA): TGCGCCAGCAGTGAGCAGGGGGCGAATCAGCCCCAGCATTTT.

The gene calls are TRBV5-5 and TRBJ2-3; D perhaps matches TRBD1 (5 bases). Trimming stripped 4 bases from V and 2 bases from J, with 29 bases between. This CDR3 region has 20 residues. From germline, CDR1 is SGHKS and CDR2 YYEKEE (reference sequence). CDR3 nucleotide sequence: TGTGCCAGCAGCAATGGGCGTGGGGCACAACAATCCATCATCACAGATACGCAGTATTTT. Its protein product is CASSNGRGAQQSIITDTQYF. The whole variable domain, filled in from reference TRBV5-5 and TRBJ2-3, reads DAGVTQSPTHLIKTRGQQVTLRCSPISGHKSVSWYQQVLGQGPQFIFQYYEKEERGRGNFPDRFSARQFPNYSSELNVNALLLGDSALYLCASSNGRGAQQSIITDTQYFGPGTRLTVL.

The J gene is TRBJ1-2, the V gene TRBV6-6; no clear D gene. Germline V gene data show CDR1 as MNHNY and CDR2 as SVGAGI (reference sequence). V lost 10 bases and J 5 bases, leaving 14 bases between the germline ends. The CDR3 has 12 residues. In nucleotides, the CDR3 is TGTGCCACTCAGACATTTCCTTATGGCTACACCTTC. Its protein product is CATQTFPYGYTF.

The J gene is TRBJ2-7, the V gene TRBV28; 7 bases align to TRBD2. CDR1 and CDR2 (germline): MDHEN, SYDVKM. There are 15 residues in the CDR3. Trimming at V came to 6 bases and at J to 2 bases, leaving 10 bases not matched to a gene. The CDR3 sequence: CASSHSKRGTYEQYF. The DNA of the CDR3 is TGTGCCAGCAGCCATTCAAAGCGGGGAACCTACGAGCAGTACTTC.

This chain links TRBV28 with TRBJ2-1, with TRBD2 matching over 15 bases. CDR3 length equals 16 residues. The ends lost 10 bases at V and 9 bases at J; junction bases unmatched: 13. The germline V gene encodes CDR1 MDHEN and CDR2 SYDVKM. This CDR3 reads CAIGRTSGRGWGEQFF. CDR3 coding DNA: TGTGCCATTGGCCGGACTAGCGGGAGGGGATGGGGTGAGCAGTTCTTC.

This sequence joins TRBV29-1 and TRBJ2-1; 13 bases are shared with TRBD2. Looked up from germline, CDR1 is SQVTM and CDR2 is ANQGSEA. V dropped 3 bases and J dropped 3; count of bases not matched to a gene: 2. This CDR3 is built from 15 residues. The CDR3 DNA follows: TGCAGCGTTGACGGGACTAGCGGGAACTACAATGAGCAGTTCTTC. Translating gives CSVDGTSGNYNEQFF.

This clone was counted between two and nine times. This sequence joins TRBV5-6 and TRBJ2-7; D unresolved. The CDR3 covers 15 residues. With 1 base removed from V and 2 bases from J, the gap between germline ends came to 13 bases. The germline gives CDR1 SGHDT, CDR2 YYEEEE. The CDR3 nucleotides read TGTGCCAGCAGCTTGTCGCGGCCTGGCGCCTACGAGCAGTACTTC. Translating gives CASSLSRPGAYEQYF.

The rearrangement joins TRBV2 to TRBJ1-2; 8 nucleotides agree with TRBD1. CDR1 and CDR2 from the germline V gene are SNHLY and FYNNEI. CDR3 length: 14 residues. Trimming at V came to 4 bases and at J to 4 bases, leaving 5 bases not matched to a gene. The CDR3 sequence is CASSGRGRSYGYTF. In DNA form, the CDR3 reads TGTGCCAGCAGTGGCAGGGGGCGGTCCTATGGCTACACCTTC.

This clone was seen a few times. This chain joins TRBV2 and TRBJ2-2; 8 bases match TRBD1. The CDR3 loop spans 13 amino acids. The junction had 5 bases not matched to a gene; V was cut back by 7 bases and J by 7 bases. Germline CDR1 reads SNHLY; CDR2 reads FYNNEI. The CDR3 DNA reads as TGTGCCAGCACCCTGACAGGGGACGGGGAGCTGTTTTTT. This gives the protein CASTLTGDGELFF. The whole variable domain, remainder taken from reference TRBV2 and TRBJ2-2, is EPEVTQTPSHQVTQMGQEVILRCVPISNHLYFYWYRQILGQKVEFLVSFYNNEISEKSEIFDDQFSVERPDGSNFTLKIRSTKLEDSAMYFCASTLTGDGELFFGEGSRLTVL.

This chain uses TRBV19 with TRBJ2-7; 9 bases match TRBD1. CDR1 and CDR2 (germline): LNHDA, SQIVND (reference sequence). The CDR3 spans 15 residues. V gave up 6 bases and J gave up 2 bases; unmatched junction bases: 8. CDR3 sequence: CASRPTGTGTYEQYF. In DNA, the CDR3 is TGTGCCAGTAGACCGACCGGGACAGGGACCTACGAGCAGTACTTC.

This chain uses TRBV28 with TRBJ1-3, with a possible D match to TRBD1 (5 bases). The CDR3 length is 14 residues. Deletions cut 5 bases from V and 3 bases from J, with 11 bases between. Germline-derived CDR1 and CDR2 are MDHEN and SYDVKM. The CDR3 loop reads CASSPGGGGNTIYF. CDR3 DNA: TGTGCCAGCAGTCCCGGGGGAGGTGGAAACACCATATATTTT.

The V gene is TRBV19, the J gene TRBJ2-3; 13 nucleotides line up with TRBD2. Trimming at V came to 5 bases and at J to 3 bases, leaving 2 bases not matched to a gene. Germline CDR1 reads LNHDA; CDR2 reads SQIVND (reference sequence). The CDR3 extends over 15 amino acids. CDR3 nucleotide sequence: TGTGCCAGTAGTTGGACTAGCGGGAGTACAGATACGCAGTATTTT. It is translated as CASSWTSGSTDTQYF. The variable domain in full, with the rest retrieved from reference TRBV19 and TRBJ2-3, is DGGITQSPKYLFRKEGQNVTLSCEQNLNHDAMYWYRQDPGQGLRLIYYSQIVNDFQKGDIAEGYSVSREKKESFPLTVTSAQKNPTAFYLCASSWTSGSTDTQYFGPGTRLTVL.

The genes are TRBV29-1 and TRBJ1-2, with a tentative D call TRBD1 (5 bases). The CDR3 runs to 14 residues. Deletions cut 4 bases from V and 3 bases from J, with 15 bases between. Per germline, CDR1 SQVTM and CDR2 ANQGSEA. In DNA, the CDR3 is TGCAGCGTTGCATGGGGCTCATGGGACTATGGCTACACCTTC. This gives the protein CSVAWGSWDYGYTF.

In nucleotides, the CDR3 is TGTGCCAGCAGCCAAGATTTTAGCGGGAGGATCGGCGGGGAGCTGTTTTTT. Its translation: CASSQDFSGRIGGELFF. The V call is TRBV3-1 (or the pseudogene TRBV3-2), the J call TRBJ2-2; 10 bases are a match to TRBD2. Trimming took 0 bases from V and 7 from J; bases not matched to a gene: 8. The V gene's germline CDR1 is LGHDT and CDR2 YNNKEL (reference sequence). The CDR3 contains 17 residues.

The rearrangement links TRBV2 to TRBJ2-7, with 8 positions matching TRBD1. This CDR3 has 15 residues. Per the germline V gene, CDR1 is SNHLY and CDR2 is FYNNEI. Trimming cost V 4 bases and J 3 bases; bases outside gene matches: 8. The CDR3 DNA reads as TGTGCCAGCAGTGCGCTCCGGGACAGGTTCTACGAGCAGTACTTC. Its translation is CASSALRDRFYEQYF.

There are a few counts of this clone. This rearrangement joins TRBV6-2 or TRBV6-3 to TRBJ2-5; unclear D gene. Trimming pared 0 bases from V and 2 bases from J, leaving 7 bases between. CDR3 length equals 14 residues. The V gene's germline CDR1 is MNHEY and CDR2 SVGEGT. CDR3 loop: CASSYSSQQETQYF. The CDR3 DNA sequence: TGTGCCAGCAGTTACTCGTCCCAGCAAGAGACCCAGTACTTC.